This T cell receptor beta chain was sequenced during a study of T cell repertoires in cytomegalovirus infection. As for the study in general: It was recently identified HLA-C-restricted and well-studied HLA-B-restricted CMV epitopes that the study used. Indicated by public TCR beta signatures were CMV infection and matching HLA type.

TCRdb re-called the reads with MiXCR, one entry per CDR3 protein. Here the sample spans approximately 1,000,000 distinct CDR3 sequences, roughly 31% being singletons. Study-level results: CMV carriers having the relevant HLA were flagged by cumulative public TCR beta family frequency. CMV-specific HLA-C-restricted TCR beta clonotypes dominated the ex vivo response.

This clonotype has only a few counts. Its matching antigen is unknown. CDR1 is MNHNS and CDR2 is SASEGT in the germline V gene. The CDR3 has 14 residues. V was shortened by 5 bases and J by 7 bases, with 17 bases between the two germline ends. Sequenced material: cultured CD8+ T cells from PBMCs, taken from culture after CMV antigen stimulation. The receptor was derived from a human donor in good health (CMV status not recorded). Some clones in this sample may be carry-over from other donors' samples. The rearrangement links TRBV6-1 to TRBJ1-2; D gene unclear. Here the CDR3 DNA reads TGTGCCAGCAGTATAAACCCTGATTCGGGTGGCTACACCTTC. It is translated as CASSINPDSGGYTF.